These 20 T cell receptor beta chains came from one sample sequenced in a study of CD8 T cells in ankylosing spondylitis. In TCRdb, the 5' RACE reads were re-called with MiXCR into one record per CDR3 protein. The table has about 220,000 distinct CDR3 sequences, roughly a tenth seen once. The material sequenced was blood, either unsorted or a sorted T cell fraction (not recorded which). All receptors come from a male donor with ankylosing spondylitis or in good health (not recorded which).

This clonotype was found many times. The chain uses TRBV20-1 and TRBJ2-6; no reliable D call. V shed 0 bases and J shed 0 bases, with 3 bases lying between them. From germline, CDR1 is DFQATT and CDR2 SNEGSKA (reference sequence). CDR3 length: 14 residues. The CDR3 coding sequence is TGCAGTGCTAGAGAACACTCTGGGGCCAACGTCCTGACTTTC. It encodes CSAREHSGANVLTF.

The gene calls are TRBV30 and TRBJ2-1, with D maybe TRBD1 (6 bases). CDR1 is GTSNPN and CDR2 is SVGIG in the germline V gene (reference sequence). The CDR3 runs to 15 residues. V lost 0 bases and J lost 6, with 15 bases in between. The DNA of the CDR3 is TGTGCCTGGAGTGTAACCAGGGGATTGGGCAATGAGCAGTTCTTC. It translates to CAWSVTRGLGNEQFF.

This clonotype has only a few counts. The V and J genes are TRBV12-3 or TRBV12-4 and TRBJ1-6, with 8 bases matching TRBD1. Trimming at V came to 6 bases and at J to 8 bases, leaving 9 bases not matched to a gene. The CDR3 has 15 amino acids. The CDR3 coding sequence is TGTGCCAGCAGCTCCGACAGGGGCATGGATTCACCCCTCCACTTT. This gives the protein CASSSDRGMDSPLHF.

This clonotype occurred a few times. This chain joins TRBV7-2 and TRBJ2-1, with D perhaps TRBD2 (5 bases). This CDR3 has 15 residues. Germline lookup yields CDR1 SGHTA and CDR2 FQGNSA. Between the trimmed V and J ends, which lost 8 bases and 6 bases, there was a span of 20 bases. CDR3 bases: TGTGCCAGCCCCGGTTTTTGGTTGGGGAGCAATGAGCAGTTCTTC. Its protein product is CASPGFWLGSNEQFF.

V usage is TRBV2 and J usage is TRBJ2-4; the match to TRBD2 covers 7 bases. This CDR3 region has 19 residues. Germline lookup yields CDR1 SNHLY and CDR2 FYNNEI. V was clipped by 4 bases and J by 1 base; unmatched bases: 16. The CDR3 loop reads CASSAYGQAGVVAKNIQYF. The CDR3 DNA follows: TGTGCCAGCAGTGCGTATGGGCAGGCGGGGGTTGTGGCCAAAAACATTCAGTACTTC.

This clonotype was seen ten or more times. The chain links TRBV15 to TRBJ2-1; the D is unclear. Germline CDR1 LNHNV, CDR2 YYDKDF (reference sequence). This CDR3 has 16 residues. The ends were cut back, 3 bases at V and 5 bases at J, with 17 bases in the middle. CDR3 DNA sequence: TGTGCCACCAGCAGTGTCGGGCGTGTTAGCCACAATGAGCAGTTCTTC. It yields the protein CATSSVGRVSHNEQFF.

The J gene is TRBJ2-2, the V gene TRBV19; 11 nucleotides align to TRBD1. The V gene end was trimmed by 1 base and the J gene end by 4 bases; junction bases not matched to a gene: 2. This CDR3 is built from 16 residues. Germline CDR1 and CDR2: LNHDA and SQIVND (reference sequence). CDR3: CASSIAGTGGTGELFF. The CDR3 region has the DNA TGTGCCAGTAGTATAGCCGGGACAGGGGGCACCGGGGAGCTGTTTTTT.

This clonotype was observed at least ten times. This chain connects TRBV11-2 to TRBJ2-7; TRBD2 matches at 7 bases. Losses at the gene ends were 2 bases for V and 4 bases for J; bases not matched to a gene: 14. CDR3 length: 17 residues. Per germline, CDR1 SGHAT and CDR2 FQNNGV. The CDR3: CASSLRGLAVLTYEQYF. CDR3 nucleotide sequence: TGTGCCAGCAGCTTACGGGGTCTAGCGGTCCTTACTTACGAGCAGTACTTC.

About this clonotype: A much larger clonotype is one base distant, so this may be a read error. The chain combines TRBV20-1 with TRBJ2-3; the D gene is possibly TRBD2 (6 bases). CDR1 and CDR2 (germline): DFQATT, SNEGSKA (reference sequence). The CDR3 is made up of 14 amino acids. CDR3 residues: CGASGGTSRETQYF. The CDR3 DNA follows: TGCGGTGCTAGTGGGGGGACTTCCAGGGAGACGCAGTATTTT.

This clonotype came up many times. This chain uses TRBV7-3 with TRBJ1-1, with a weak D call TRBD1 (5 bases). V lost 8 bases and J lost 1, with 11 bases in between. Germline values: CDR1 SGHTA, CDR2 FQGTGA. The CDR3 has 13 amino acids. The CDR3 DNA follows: TGTGCCAGCGCCCAGGGCAGGAACACTGAAGCTTTCTTT. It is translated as CASAQGRNTEAFF.

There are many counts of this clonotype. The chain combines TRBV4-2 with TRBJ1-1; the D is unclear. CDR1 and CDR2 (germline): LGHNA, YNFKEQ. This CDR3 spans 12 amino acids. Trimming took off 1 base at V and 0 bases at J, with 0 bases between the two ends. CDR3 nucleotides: TGTGCCAGCAGCCAAGTGAACACTGAAGCTTTCTTT. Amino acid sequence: CASSQVNTEAFF.

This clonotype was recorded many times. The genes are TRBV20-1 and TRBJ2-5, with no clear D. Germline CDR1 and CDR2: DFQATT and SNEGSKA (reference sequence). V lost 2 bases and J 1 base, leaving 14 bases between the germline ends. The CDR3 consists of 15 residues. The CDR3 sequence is CSARPTPRAQETQYF. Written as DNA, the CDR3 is TGCAGTGCTAGACCTACCCCCCGGGCCCAAGAGACCCAGTACTTC.

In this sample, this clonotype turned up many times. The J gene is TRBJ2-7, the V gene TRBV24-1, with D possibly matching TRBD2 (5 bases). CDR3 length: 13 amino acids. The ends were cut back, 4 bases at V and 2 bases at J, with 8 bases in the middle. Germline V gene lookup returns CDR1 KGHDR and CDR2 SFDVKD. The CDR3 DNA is TGTGCCACCAGTGAATCGGGAACCTACGAGCAGTACTTC. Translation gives CATSESGTYEQYF.

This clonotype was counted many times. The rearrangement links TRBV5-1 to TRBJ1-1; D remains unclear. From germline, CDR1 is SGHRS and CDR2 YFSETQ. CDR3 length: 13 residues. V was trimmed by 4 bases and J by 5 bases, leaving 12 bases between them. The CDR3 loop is CASSAAVQTEAFF. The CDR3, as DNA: TGCGCCAGCAGCGCGGCGGTCCAGACTGAAGCTTTCTTT.

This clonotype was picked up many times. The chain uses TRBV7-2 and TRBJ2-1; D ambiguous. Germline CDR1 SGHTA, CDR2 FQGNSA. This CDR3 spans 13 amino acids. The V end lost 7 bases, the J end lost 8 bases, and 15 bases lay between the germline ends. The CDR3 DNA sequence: TGTGCCAGCATCTCTACTGGGTGGGATGAGCAGTTCTTC. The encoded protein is CASISTGWDEQFF.

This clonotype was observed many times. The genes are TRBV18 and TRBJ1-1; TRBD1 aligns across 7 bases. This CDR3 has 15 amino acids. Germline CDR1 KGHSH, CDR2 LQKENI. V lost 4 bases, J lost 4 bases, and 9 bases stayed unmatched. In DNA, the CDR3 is TGTGCCAGCTCACTAGAGTCGGGACAGAGCACTGAAGCTTTCTTT. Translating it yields CASSLESGQSTEAFF.

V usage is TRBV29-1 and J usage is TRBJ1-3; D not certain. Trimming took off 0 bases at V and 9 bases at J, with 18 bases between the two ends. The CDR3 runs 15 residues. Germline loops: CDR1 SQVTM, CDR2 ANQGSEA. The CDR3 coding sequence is TGCAGCGTTGAAGATCTAAAAGGGCCGGCGAGCACCATATATTTT. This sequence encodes CSVEDLKGPASTIYF.

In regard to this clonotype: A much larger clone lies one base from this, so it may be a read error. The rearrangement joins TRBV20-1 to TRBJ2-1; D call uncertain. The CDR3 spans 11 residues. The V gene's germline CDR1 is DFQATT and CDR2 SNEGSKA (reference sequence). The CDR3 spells CIASNPSEQFF. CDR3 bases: TGCATTGCTAGTAACCCCAGTGAGCAGTTCTTC.

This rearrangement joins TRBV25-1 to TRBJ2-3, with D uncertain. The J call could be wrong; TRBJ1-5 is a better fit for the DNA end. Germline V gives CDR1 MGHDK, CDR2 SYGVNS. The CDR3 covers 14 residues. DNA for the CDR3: TGTGCCAGCAGTGTCGCAGGAATCACAGATACGCAGCATTTT. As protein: CASSVAGITDTQHF.

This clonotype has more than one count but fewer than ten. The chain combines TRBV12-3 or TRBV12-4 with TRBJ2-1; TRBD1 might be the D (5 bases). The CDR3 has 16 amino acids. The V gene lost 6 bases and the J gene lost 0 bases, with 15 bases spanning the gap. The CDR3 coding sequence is TGTGCCAGCAGCGACGTAAGGGGTCCCTCCTACAATGAGCAGTTCTTC. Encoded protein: CASSDVRGPSYNEQFF.